Sequencing of this T cell receptor (beta chain) was carried out in a study of patients and donors after allogeneic stem cell transplantation. The CDR3 length is 14 residues. Germline V gene sequence: CDR1 MNHEY, CDR2 SMNVEV (reference sequence). Trimming pared 3 bases from V and 6 bases from J, leaving 11 bases between. In its sample, this clonotype was seen a few times. TCRdb ran MiXCR on the RT-PCR reads and lists one entry per CDR3 protein. The table has about 960,000 distinct CDR3 sequences, roughly 17% seen once. This rearrangement joins TRBV27 to TRBJ2-2; D unclear. This clonotype was obtained from a human donor who was either an allogeneic HSCT recipient or a stem cell or donor lymphocyte infusion donor (not recorded which). It is not recorded whose cells these are; they may come from a transplant donor. Material for sequencing was blood, either unsorted or a sorted T cell fraction (not recorded which). The CDR3 region has the DNA TGTGCCAGCAGTTTTATTAACGGAGCCGGGGAGCTGTTTTTT. It specifies CASSFINGAGELFF.